The 25 T cell receptor beta chains listed next were all sequenced from one sample in a study of blood T cell repertoires in COVID-19. Libraries were prepared by immunoSEQ multiplex PCR; TCRdb keeps only in-frame clonotypes and omits some of them. The sample lists under 250,000 clones, about four fifths seen once, with 1.3% in the top ten. The material sequenced was PBMCs or T cells enriched from blood (not recorded which). These receptors originate from a woman aged 40 to 49 with acute COVID-19.

The chain is built from TRBV18 and TRBJ2-4; weak D call: TRBD1 (5 bases). V was pared by 1 base and J by 6 bases, with 7 bases between. The length of the CDR3 is 13 residues. Germline-derived CDR1 and CDR2 are KGHSH and LQKENI. The CDR3 spells CASSPLRGNIQYF. CDR3 nucleotides: TGTGCCAGCTCACCACTAAGGGGAAACATTCAGTACTTC.

The rearrangement uses TRBV7-2 and TRBJ2-7; no clear D. Trimming stripped 3 bases from V and 4 bases from J, with 7 bases between. In germline, CDR1 is SGHTA, CDR2 FQGNSA. CDR3 size: 12 residues. CDR3 sequence (DNA): TGTGCCAGCAGCTTGAACGGGTACGAGCAGTACTTC. It is translated as CASSLNGYEQYF.

The J gene is TRBJ1-3, the V gene TRBV18, with 9 bases lining up with TRBD1. V was pared by 3 bases and J by 2 bases, with 14 bases of the junction left unmatched. CDR3 length equals 19 residues. In germline, CDR1 is KGHSH, CDR2 LQKENI. The CDR3 sequence is CASSPPYNRGQGTGNTIYF. CDR3 sequence (DNA): TGTGCCAGCTCACCCCCCTACAACCGGGGACAGGGCACTGGAAACACCATATATTTT. The variable domain in full, with the rest retrieved from reference TRBV18 and TRBJ1-3, is NAGVMQNPRHLVRRRGQEARLRCSPMKGHSHVYWYRQLPEEGLKFMVYLQKENIIDESGMPKERFSAEFPKEGPSILRIQQVVRGDSAAYFCASSPPYNRGQGTGNTIYFGEGSWLTVV.

V is TRBV4-3 and J is TRBJ1-2; 7 bases are a match to TRBD1. Germline lookup yields CDR1 LGHNA and CDR2 YSLEER. Trimming at V came to 1 base and at J to 2 bases, leaving 1 base not matched to a gene. The CDR3 loop spans 14 amino acids. CDR3 sequence (DNA): TGCGCCAGCAGCCAAGGGGGACAGAACTATGGCTACACCTTC. Its translation is CASSQGGQNYGYTF.

The chain couples TRBV10-3 to TRBJ1-1, with D possibly being TRBD1 (5 bases). CDR3 length equals 14 residues. Trimming stripped 6 bases from V and 0 bases from J, with 11 bases between. CDR1 is ENHRY, CDR2 SYGVKD, per germline. DNA for the CDR3: TGTGCCATCAGCCTGCGGGGCATGAACACTGAAGCTTTCTTT. It is translated as CAISLRGMNTEAFF.

The V and J genes are TRBV7-9 and TRBJ2-1, with D perhaps TRBD1 (5 bases). Trimming shortened V by 1 base and J by 0 bases, and 13 bases separated the two germline ends. There are 17 residues in the CDR3. Germline lookup yields CDR1 SEHNR and CDR2 FQNEAQ (reference sequence). This chain's CDR3 is CASSLGGLVGSYNEQFF. The DNA of the CDR3 is TGTGCCAGCAGCTTAGGGGGCCTAGTGGGCTCCTACAATGAGCAGTTCTTC.

This chain's CDR3 is CASSIGLTSYEQYF. The CDR3 DNA reads as TGTGCCAGCAGTATCGGACTGACCTCCTACGAGCAGTACTTC. The chain recombines TRBV2 with TRBJ2-7, with TRBD2 as a possible D gene (5 bases). The CDR3 sequence is 14 residues long. The V gene's germline CDR1 is SNHLY and CDR2 FYNNEI. Trimming cost V 5 bases and J 0 bases, with 11 bases left between them.

In this sample, this clone turned up a few times. This chain connects TRBV27 to TRBJ2-1; 8 bases are shared with TRBD2. The CDR3 loop spans 19 amino acids. J was trimmed by 0 bases and V by 3 bases; bases with no gene match: 13. CDR1 MNHEY and CDR2 SMNVEV come from the germline V gene (reference sequence). CDR3 bases: TGTGCCAGCAGTTTGATTCGGTCCGGGAGGGTAAACTCCTACAATGAGCAGTTCTTC. This sequence encodes CASSLIRSGRVNSYNEQFF.

CDR3 sequence: CASSLAQADSGNTIYF. In DNA, the CDR3 is TGTGCCAGCAGCTTAGCTCAGGCCGACTCTGGAAACACCATATATTTT. V is TRBV7-2 and J is TRBJ1-3; D gene uncertain. Germline CDR1 and CDR2: SGHTA and FQGNSA. The CDR3 covers 16 residues. V was trimmed by 0 bases and J by 0 bases, leaving 9 bases between them.

The chain combines TRBV5-1 with TRBJ2-7, with TRBD1 identical over 7 bases. Germline trimming cut 4 bases from V and 3 bases from J; bases unmatched to any gene: 4. Per germline, CDR1 SGHRS and CDR2 YFSETQ. There are 13 residues in the CDR3. The CDR3 DNA follows: TGCGCCAGCAGCACGACAGGGTTCTACGAGCAGTACTTC. Translation gives CASSTTGFYEQYF.

CDR3 in DNA: TGTGCCAGCAGCCCCGGACAGGGAGGAGGTGGCTACACCTTC. Translation: CASSPGQGGGGYTF. The V call is TRBV3-1 (or the pseudogene TRBV3-2), the J call TRBJ1-2, with 8 nucleotides matching TRBD1. Germline CDR1 and CDR2: LGHDT and YNNKEL (reference sequence). The CDR3 runs to 14 residues. V lost 4 bases, J lost 7 bases, and 8 bases stayed unmatched.

This rearrangement joins TRBV11-1 to TRBJ2-2; D unresolved. V lost 5 bases and J lost 7, with 14 bases in between. The CDR3 sequence is 14 residues long. Looked up from germline, CDR1 is SGHAT and CDR2 is FQDESV (reference sequence). This CDR3 reads CASSPVRYVGELFF. CDR3 coding DNA: TGTGCCAGCAGCCCGGTGCGATATGTCGGGGAGCTGTTTTTT.

J is TRBJ1-2 and V is TRBV7-9; TRBD1 matches at 7 bases. J lost 2 bases, V lost 2 bases, and 5 bases had no gene match. Germline CDR1 is SEHNR and CDR2 is FQNEAQ (reference sequence). This CDR3 has 15 residues. CDR3 amino acids: CASSLPAGGNYGYTF. Written as DNA, the CDR3 is TGTGCCAGCAGCTTACCGGCAGGGGGAAACTATGGCTACACCTTC.

This clone was observed a single time. This chain connects TRBV6-2 or TRBV6-3 to TRBJ2-1; D is perhaps TRBD1 (5 bases). The V gene lost 4 bases and the J gene lost 8 bases, with 18 bases spanning the gap. This CDR3 has 15 amino acids. The V gene's germline CDR1 is MNHEY and CDR2 SVGEGT. The CDR3: CASSSRQGRFDEQFF. CDR3 sequence (DNA): TGTGCCAGCAGTTCAAGGCAGGGTCGTTTCGATGAGCAGTTCTTC.

The chain has TRBV7-2 and TRBJ1-5; D uncertain. The ends were cut back, 1 base at V and 3 bases at J, with 7 bases in the middle. Germline V gene sequence: CDR1 SGHTA, CDR2 FQGNSA. The CDR3 is 14 residues long. The DNA of the CDR3 is TGTGCCAGCAGCTTAGGTACACACAATCAGCCCCAGCATTTT. Its protein is CASSLGTHNQPQHF.

This chain connects TRBV9 to TRBJ2-5, with D possibly TRBD2 on 5 matching bases. The CDR3 contains 14 residues. CDR1 SGDLS and CDR2 YYNGEE come from the germline V gene. The germline V and J ends were trimmed by 4 bases and 3 bases, with 13 bases remaining between them. As DNA, the CDR3 is TGTGCCAGCAGCCCTAGCCTTGGAGAAGAGACCCAGTACTTC. Residues: CASSPSLGEETQYF.

The chain couples TRBV7-2 to TRBJ2-1; 8 bases are shared with TRBD2. V was clipped by 1 base and J by 7 bases; unmatched bases: 3. The CDR3 covers 14 residues. The germline V gene encodes CDR1 SGHTA and CDR2 FQGNSA. CDR3 amino acids: CASSLDGRVNEQFF. CDR3 bases: TGTGCCAGCAGCTTAGACGGGAGGGTAAATGAGCAGTTCTTC. The entire variable domain, with the rest obtained from reference TRBV7-2 and TRBJ2-1, is as follows: GAGVSQSPSNKVTEKGKDVELRCDPISGHTALYWYRQSLGQGLEFLIYFQGNSAPDKSGLPSDRFSAERTGGSVSTLTIQRTQQEDSAVYLCASSLDGRVNEQFFGPGTRLTVL.

V is TRBV19 and J is TRBJ2-1; 10 bases agree with TRBD2. After removal of 1 base from V and 7 bases from J, the junction contained 4 bases not matched to a gene. CDR3 length equals 15 residues. Germline lookup yields CDR1 LNHDA and CDR2 SQIVND (reference sequence). CDR3 sequence: CASSIVAGGGNEQFF. In DNA form, the CDR3 reads TGTGCCAGTAGTATAGTAGCGGGAGGAGGGAATGAGCAGTTCTTC.

The chain has TRBV7-2 and TRBJ1-1, with 9 bases that match TRBD1. Germline V gene data show CDR1 as SGHTA and CDR2 as FQGNSA. The V gene end was trimmed by 1 base and the J gene end by 8 bases; junction bases not matched to a gene: 11. The CDR3 runs to 16 residues. This chain's CDR3 is CASSLGWGQGTAEAFF. As DNA, the CDR3 is TGTGCCAGCAGCTTAGGATGGGGACAGGGTACAGCAGAAGCTTTCTTT. Full variable domain (remainder filled in from reference TRBV7-2 and TRBJ1-1): GAGVSQSPSNKVTEKGKDVELRCDPISGHTALYWYRQSLGQGLEFLIYFQGNSAPDKSGLPSDRFSAERTGGSVSTLTIQRTQQEDSAVYLCASSLGWGQGTAEAFFGQGTRLTVV.

The V call is TRBV5-8, the J call TRBJ2-5, with TRBD1 matching over 8 bases. CDR3 length equals 14 residues. The J segment lost 3 bases and the V segment lost 5 bases, leaving 6 bases of the junction unmatched. The germline V gene encodes CDR1 SGHTS and CDR2 YDEGEE. The CDR3 region has the DNA TGTGCCAGCAGGGCGGACAGGGCAAAAGAGACCCAGTACTTC. Translated: CASRADRAKETQYF.

The chain has TRBV30 and TRBJ1-1; D gene unclear. With 3 bases removed from V and 7 bases from J, the gap between germline ends came to 9 bases. CDR3 size: 11 residues. The germline V gene encodes CDR1 GTSNPN and CDR2 SVGIG (reference sequence). CDR3 in DNA: TGTGCCTGGAGACAGAATATTGAAGCTTTCTTT. Protein sequence: CAWRQNIEAFF.

The V call is TRBV3-1 (or the pseudogene TRBV3-2), the J call TRBJ1-3; no firm D call. Trimming cost V 2 bases and J 0 bases, with 5 bases left between them. CDR3 length equals 14 residues. Germline CDR1 LGHDT, CDR2 YNNKEL (reference sequence). The CDR3 sequence is CASSQQSSGNTIYF. The CDR3 DNA is TGTGCCAGCAGCCAACAATCCTCTGGAAACACCATATATTTT.

This clone was counted between two and nine times. This chain links TRBV7-3 with TRBJ1-2, with D uncertain. Germline V gives CDR1 SGHTA, CDR2 FQGTGA. Trimming left V 2 bases short and J 8 bases short, with 21 bases between. The CDR3 contains 16 residues. CDR3 DNA sequence: TGTGCCAGCAGCTTACAAGGCGGGCTTCAAATCGACGGCTACACCTTC. It encodes CASSLQGGLQIDGYTF.

The gene calls are TRBV5-6 and TRBJ2-7; 8 bases are shared with TRBD1. Germline assignment: CDR1 SGHDT and CDR2 YYEEEE. The CDR3 is 16 residues long. V was pared by 4 bases and J by 3 bases, with 12 bases of the junction left unmatched. In DNA form, the CDR3 reads TGTGCCAGCAGCCCTTCTTTGGACAGGGCCAACTACGAGCAGTACTTC. Its protein is CASSPSLDRANYEQYF.

The count of this clone is one. Other DNA sequences in this specimen translate into the identical CDR3. The DNA for the CDR3 is TGTGCCACCAGCAAGGGACAGGGGAACACTGAAGCTTTCTTT. Protein product: CATSKGQGNTEAFF. The J gene is TRBJ1-1, the V gene TRBV15, with 9 bases identical to TRBD1. CDR3 length equals 14 residues. Per the germline V gene, CDR1 is LNHNV and CDR2 is YYDKDF (reference sequence). V was clipped by 4 bases and J by 1 base; unmatched bases: 1. Filled out from reference TRBV15 and TRBJ1-1, the complete variable domain reads DAMVIQNPRYQVTQFGKPVTLSCSQTLNHNVMYWYQQKSSQAPKLLFHYYDKDFNNEADTPDNFQSRRPNTSFCFLDIRSPGLGDTAMYLCATSKGQGNTEAFFGQGTRLTVV.